This T cell receptor (beta chain) was obtained from a study of cytomegalovirus exposure and HLA in healthy donors. Study observations and caveats: The study recorded 150 to 200 TCR beta chains that were cytomegalovirus-associated.

PCR employed 60 Vbeta and 13 Jbeta primers. The assay was immunoSEQ multiplex PCR, and TCRdb's table has in-frame clones only and misses some. The sample shows more than 150,000 clones, 82% of them seen only once. Samples came from healthy bone marrow donors. Donors likely had unrecorded immune exposures despite being nominally healthy when sampled. The germline V gene has CDR1 LNHDA and CDR2 SQIVND (reference sequence). Deletions cut 5 bases from V and 1 base from J, with 11 bases between. There are 15 residues in the CDR3. Concerning this clone: Antigen: not known.

The chain couples TRBV19 to TRBJ1-4; TRBD1 might be the D (5 bases). What was sequenced was PBMCs. The TCR comes from a woman aged 18-29 years in good health and CMV-seronegative. CDR3 coding DNA: TGTGCCAGTAGTGCCGGGGGGGGAACTAATGAAAAACTGTTTTTT. Protein sequence: CASSAGGGTNEKLFF.